Listed below are T cell receptor beta chains from one sample, sequenced in a study of PD-1 blockade in mismatch repair-deficient tumors. This table comes from immunoSEQ multiplex PCR, and its TCRdb copy is limited to in-frame clones, with some not included. This sample has around 13,000 clones, with around 84% found just once. No cognate antigen is known for these TCRs. Sequencing used cells cultured in vitro, obtained from a patient treated with pembrolizumab. The receptor set was obtained from an adult with mismatch repair-deficient cancer. The conserved cysteine and the conserved F or W are not part of the CDR3 here. The D gene is left open where the match is weak.

TRBV27	NA	TRBJ2-2	ASSFYGTWETGELF
TRBV11-2	NA	TRBJ1-2	ASSLGGANYGYT
TRBV15	NA	TRBJ2-7	ATSNTAYSYEQY
TRBV10-3	NA	TRBJ1-1	ATRGITEAF
TRBV2	NA	TRBJ1-5	ASSDLSRLYSNQPQH
TRBV6-5	NA	TRBJ2-2	ASSSPGPMNTGELF
TRBV5-1	NA	TRBJ1-4	ASSANELSEKLF
TRBV18	TRBD2	TRBJ2-7	ASSPITAAGAKNEQY
TRBV19	NA	TRBJ2-7	ASSKLERRYEQY
TRBV7-3	NA	TRBJ2-5	ASSLFASLGAQY
TRBV28	TRBD1	TRBJ2-4	ASSQVEDRDNIQY
TRBV15	NA	TRBJ2-1	ATSRGGTSTKEQF
TRBV16	NA	TRBJ1-5	ASSQGPINQPQH
TRBV2	TRBD1	TRBJ1-1	ASSLSHSDRVEAF
TRBV2	NA	TRBJ2-5	ASSDVEGETQY
TRBV5-1	NA	TRBJ2-2	ASSLEDTYTGELF
TRBV7-9	TRBD1	TRBJ2-1	ASSPDRASSYNEQF
TRBV28	NA	TRBJ1-2	ASSLNEYGYT
TRBV7-8	NA	TRBJ2-7	ASSPLGGEQY
TRBV6-5	NA	TRBJ1-6	ASSYGRESPLH
TRBV19	TRBD1	TRBJ2-5	ASSTGQGSQETQY
TRBV19	NA	TRBJ2-1	ASSIWASHEQF
TRBV5-6	TRBD2	TRBJ2-7	ASRPPGTSGRGPPYEQY
TRBV7-6	NA	TRBJ1-5	ASSFGRDYSNQPQH
TRBV2	TRBD2	TRBJ2-1	ASSVLAGINEQF
TRBV4-2	NA	TRBJ2-5	ASSQGVGGWETQY
TRBV15	NA	TRBJ2-7	ATSRDLGEQY
TRBV4-1	TRBD1	TRBJ1-2	ASSRDRTNYGYT
TRBV18	TRBD1	TRBJ2-7	ASSSDRGDYEQY
TRBV18	NA	TRBJ1-3	ASSPRNQGGTGNTIY
TRBV6-5	NA	TRBJ1-2	ASSRPGQSRYGYT
TRBV7-2	TRBD2	TRBJ2-3	ASSLTGGTDTQY
TRBV19	NA	TRBJ1-5	ASADRKNQPQH
TRBV18	NA	TRBJ1-1	ASSPPFGGATEAF
TRBV7-3	TRBD1	TRBJ2-5	ASSLRGQGGWEETQY
TRBV7-6	NA	TRBJ2-1	ASSLVRGRHNEQF
TRBV2	TRBD1	TRBJ1-4	ASSELIGQGDEKLF
TRBV29-1	NA	TRBJ1-3	SVVGGGSSSGNTIY
TRBV7-2	TRBD2	TRBJ2-7	ASSARTSGITYEQY
TRBV4-1	NA	TRBJ2-7	ASSLRRQSSYEQY
TRBV18	NA	TRBJ2-4	ASSLSWSHENIQY
TRBV11-3	NA	TRBJ2-2	ASNTNTGELF
TRBV9	NA	TRBJ2-7	ASSVGIGLYEQY
TRBV7-8	NA	TRBJ2-7	ASSLPQGHYEQY
TRBV5-1	NA	TRBJ2-7	ASSPLVEDEQY
TRBV27	NA	TRBJ1-5	ASSLAGSNQPQH
TRBV25-1	NA	TRBJ2-3	ASTRGTDTQY
TRBV11-3	NA	TRBJ2-3	ASSLERGGWDTQY